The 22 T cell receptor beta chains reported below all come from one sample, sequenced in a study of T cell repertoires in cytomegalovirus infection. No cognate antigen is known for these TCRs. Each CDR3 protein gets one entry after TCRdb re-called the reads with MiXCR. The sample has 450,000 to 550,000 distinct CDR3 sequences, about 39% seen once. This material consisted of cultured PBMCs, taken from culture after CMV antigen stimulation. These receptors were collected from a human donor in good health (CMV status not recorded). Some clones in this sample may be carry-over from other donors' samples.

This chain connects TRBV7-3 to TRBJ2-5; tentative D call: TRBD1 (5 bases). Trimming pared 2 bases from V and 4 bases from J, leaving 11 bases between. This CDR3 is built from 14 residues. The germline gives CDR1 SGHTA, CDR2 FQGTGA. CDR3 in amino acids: CASSLGPRAETQYF. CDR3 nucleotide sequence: TGTGCCAGCAGCTTAGGGCCCAGGGCAGAGACCCAGTACTTC.

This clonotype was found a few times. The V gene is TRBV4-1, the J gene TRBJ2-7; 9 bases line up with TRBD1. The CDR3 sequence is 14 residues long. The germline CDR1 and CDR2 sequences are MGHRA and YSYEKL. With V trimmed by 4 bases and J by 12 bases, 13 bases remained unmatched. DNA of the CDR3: TGCGCCAGCAGCCCGTCCCGGGACAGGGATCTACGGTACTTC. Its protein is CASSPSRDRDLRYF.

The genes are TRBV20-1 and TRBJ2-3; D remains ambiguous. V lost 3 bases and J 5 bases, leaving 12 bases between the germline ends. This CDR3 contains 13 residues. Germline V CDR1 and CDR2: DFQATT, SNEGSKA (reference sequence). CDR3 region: CSASLKGRDTQYF. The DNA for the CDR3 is TGCAGTGCTAGCCTGAAGGGAAGAGATACGCAGTATTTT.

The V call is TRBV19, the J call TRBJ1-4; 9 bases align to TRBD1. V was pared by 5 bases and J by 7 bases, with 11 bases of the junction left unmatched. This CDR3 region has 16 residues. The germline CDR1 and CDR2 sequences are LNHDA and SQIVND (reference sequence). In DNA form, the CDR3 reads TGTGCCAGTAGTGACGGACAGGGGATCGGAGGTGAAAAACTGTTTTTT. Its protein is CASSDGQGIGGEKLFF.

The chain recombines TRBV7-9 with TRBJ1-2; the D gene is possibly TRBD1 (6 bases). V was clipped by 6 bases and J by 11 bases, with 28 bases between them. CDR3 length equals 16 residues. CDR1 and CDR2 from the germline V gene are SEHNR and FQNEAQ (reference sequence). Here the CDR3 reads CASSSSGGTSMDRYTF. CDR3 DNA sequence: TGTGCCAGCAGTAGTTCTGGGGGGACCTCAATGGACAGATACACCTTC.

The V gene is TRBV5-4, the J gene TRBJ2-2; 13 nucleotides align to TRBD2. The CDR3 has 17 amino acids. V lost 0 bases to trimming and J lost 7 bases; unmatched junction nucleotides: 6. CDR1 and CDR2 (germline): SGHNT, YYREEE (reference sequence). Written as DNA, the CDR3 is TGTGCCAGCAGCTTGGGGACTAGCGGGAGATTTGACGGGGAGCTGTTTTTT. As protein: CASSLGTSGRFDGELFF.

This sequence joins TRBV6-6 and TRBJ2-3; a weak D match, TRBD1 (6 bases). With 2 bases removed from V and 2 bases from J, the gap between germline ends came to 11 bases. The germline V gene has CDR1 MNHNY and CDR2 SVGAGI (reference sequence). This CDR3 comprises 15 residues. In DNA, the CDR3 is TGTGCCAGCAGTTACCGCAGGGGCTACACAGATACGCAGTATTTT. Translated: CASSYRRGYTDTQYF.

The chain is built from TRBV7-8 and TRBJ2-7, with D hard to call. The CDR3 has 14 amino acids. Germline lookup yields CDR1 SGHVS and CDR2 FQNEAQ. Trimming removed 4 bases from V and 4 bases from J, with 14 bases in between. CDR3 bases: TGTGCCAGCAGCTCCCGGACGCATCAGTACGAGCAGTACTTC. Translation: CASSSRTHQYEQYF.

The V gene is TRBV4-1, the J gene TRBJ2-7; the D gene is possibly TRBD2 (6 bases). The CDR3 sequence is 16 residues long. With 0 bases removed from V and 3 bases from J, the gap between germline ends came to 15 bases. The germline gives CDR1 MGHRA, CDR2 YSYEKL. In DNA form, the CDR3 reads TGCGCCAGCAGCCAAGATCGCACTAGCTCTTACTACGAGCAGTACTTC. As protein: CASSQDRTSSYYEQYF.

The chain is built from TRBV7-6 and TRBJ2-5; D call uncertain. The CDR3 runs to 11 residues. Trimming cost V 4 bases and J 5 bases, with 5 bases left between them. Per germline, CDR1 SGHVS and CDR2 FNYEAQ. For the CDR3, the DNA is TGTGCCAGCAGCTCCGATGAGACCCAGTACTTC. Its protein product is CASSSDETQYF. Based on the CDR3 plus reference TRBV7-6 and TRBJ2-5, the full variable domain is GAGVSQSPRYKVTKRGQDVALRCDPISGHVSLYWYRQALGQGPEFLTYFNYEAQQDKSGLPNDRFSAERPEGSISTLTIQRTEQRDSAMYRCASSSDETQYFGPGTRLLVL.

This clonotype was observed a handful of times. CDR3 amino acids: CASSRRLADHGETQYF. The CDR3 nucleotides are TGTGCCAGCAGCCGTAGACTAGCGGATCATGGGGAGACCCAGTACTTC. This chain uses TRBV7-2 with TRBJ2-5; 9 positions agree with TRBD2. Trimming cost V 5 bases and J 5 bases; bases outside gene matches: 12. Germline CDR1 SGHTA, CDR2 FQGNSA. The CDR3 sequence is 16 residues long. Full variable domain (rest looked up from reference TRBV7-2 and TRBJ2-5): GAGVSQSPSNKVTEKGKDVELRCDPISGHTALYWYRQSLGQGLEFLIYFQGNSAPDKSGLPSDRFSAERTGGSVSTLTIQRTQQEDSAVYLCASSRRLADHGETQYFGPGTRLLVL.

DNA for the CDR3: TGTGCCAGCAGTTACTGGGGGGCGGCCGATCAGCCCCAGCATTTT. Residues: CASSYWGAADQPQHF. The chain recombines TRBV6-6 with TRBJ1-5; TRBD1 might be the D (6 bases). This CDR3 contains 15 residues. Germline CDR1 is MNHNY and CDR2 is SVGAGI (reference sequence). V lost 1 base to trimming and J lost 5 bases, with 12 bases between them.

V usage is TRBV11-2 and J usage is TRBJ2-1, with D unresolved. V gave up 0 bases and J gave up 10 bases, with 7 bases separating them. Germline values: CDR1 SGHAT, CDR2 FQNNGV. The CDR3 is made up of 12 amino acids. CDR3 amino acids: CASSLDWTEQFF. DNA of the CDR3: TGTGCCAGCAGCTTAGATTGGACCGAGCAGTTCTTC.

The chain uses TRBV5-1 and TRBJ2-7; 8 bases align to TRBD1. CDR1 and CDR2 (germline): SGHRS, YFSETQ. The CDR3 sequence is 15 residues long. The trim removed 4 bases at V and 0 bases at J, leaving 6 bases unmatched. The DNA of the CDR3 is TGCGCCAGCAGCCGGGGACAGGACAGCTCCTACGAGCAGTACTTC. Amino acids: CASSRGQDSSYEQYF.

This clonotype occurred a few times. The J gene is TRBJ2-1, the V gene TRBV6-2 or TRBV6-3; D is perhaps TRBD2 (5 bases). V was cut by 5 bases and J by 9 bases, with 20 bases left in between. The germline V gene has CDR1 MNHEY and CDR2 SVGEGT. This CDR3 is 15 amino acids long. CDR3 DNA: TGTGCCAGCAGTCCGTACTATGCCGGACTGGGTGAGCAGTTCTTC. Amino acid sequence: CASSPYYAGLGEQFF.

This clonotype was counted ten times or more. CDR3 region: CAWRDPTSGRPHEQFF. DNA for the CDR3: TGTGCCTGGCGGGACCCGACTAGCGGGAGGCCCCATGAGCAGTTCTTC. The J gene is TRBJ2-1, the V gene TRBV7-2; 13 nucleotides line up with TRBD2. Looked up from germline, CDR1 is SGHTA and CDR2 is FQGNSA. The CDR3 runs 16 residues. V was pared by 11 bases and J by 8 bases, with 15 bases of the junction left unmatched.

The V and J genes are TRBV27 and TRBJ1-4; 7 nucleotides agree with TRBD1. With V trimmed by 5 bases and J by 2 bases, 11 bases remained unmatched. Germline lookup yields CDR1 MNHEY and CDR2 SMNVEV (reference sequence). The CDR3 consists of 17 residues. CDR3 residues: CASSPTSTTGTNEKLFF. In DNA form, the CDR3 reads TGTGCCAGCAGTCCGACCTCTACGACAGGGACTAATGAAAAACTGTTTTTT.

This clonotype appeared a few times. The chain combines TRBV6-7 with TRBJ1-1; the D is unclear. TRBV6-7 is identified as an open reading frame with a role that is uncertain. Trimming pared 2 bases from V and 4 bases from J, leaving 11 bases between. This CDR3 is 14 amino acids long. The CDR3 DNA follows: TGTGCCAGCAGTTACGGGGAGGGCGGCACTGAAGCTTTCTTT. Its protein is CASSYGEGGTEAFF.

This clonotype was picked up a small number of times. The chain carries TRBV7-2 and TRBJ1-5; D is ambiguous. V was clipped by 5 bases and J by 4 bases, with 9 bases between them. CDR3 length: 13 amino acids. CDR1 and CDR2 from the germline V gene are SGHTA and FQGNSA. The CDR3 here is CASSRTRNQPQHF. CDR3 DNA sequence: TGTGCCAGCAGCAGAACACGAAATCAGCCCCAGCATTTT.

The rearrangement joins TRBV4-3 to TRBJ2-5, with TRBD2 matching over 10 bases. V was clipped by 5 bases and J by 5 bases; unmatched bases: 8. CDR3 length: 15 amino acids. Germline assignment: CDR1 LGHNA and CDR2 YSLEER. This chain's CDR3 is CASSSSGSVQETQYF. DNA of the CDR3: TGCGCCAGCAGCTCTAGCGGGAGTGTACAGGAGACCCAGTACTTC.

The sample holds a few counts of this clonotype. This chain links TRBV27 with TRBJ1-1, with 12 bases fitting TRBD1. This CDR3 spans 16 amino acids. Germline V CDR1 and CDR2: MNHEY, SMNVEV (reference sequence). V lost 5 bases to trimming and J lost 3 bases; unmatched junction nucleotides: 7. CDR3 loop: CASSPGQGAGDTEAFF. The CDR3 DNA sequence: TGTGCCAGCAGTCCGGGACAGGGGGCCGGGGACACTGAAGCTTTCTTT.

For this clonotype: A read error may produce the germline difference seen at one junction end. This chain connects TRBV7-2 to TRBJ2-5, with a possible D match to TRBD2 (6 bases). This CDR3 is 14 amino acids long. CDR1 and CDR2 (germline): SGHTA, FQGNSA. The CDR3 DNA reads TGTGCCAGCAGCTGGGACCCCGGGGGAGAGACCCATTACTTC. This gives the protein CASSWDPGGETHYF.